This TCR beta chain was sequenced during a study of shared clonotypes between healthy human individuals. As for the study in general: A donor's plate count was three for CD4 naive and three for CD4 memory; CD8 naive had two and CD8 memory one.

Details on this clone: Its matching antigen is unknown.

Study conclusions and caveats: Shared across a handful of donors were 5% to 6% of the naive CD4 clonotypes.

Clones were read by immunoSEQ multiplex PCR, and TCRdb kept only the in-frame ones, dropping some. The sample gives over a million clones, around 75% of which show up once; around 1.4% is in the top ten. The clonotype was recovered from a man younger than 35 in good health. Specimen: memory CD4+ T cells sorted from blood. The sample's subset: CD45RA-negative fraction.

The CDR3 DNA reads as TGCGCCAGCAGCTTGGGGCAGGATAGTCAGCCCCAGCATTTT. It is translated as CASSLGQDSQPQHF. The chain combines TRBV5-1 with TRBJ1-5; D gene unclear. Germline V gene sequence: CDR1 SGHRS, CDR2 YFSETQ. There are 14 residues in the CDR3. Trimming cost V 0 bases and J 6 bases, with 10 bases left between them.